The 29 T cell receptor beta chains below all came from one sample that was sequenced in a study of cytomegalovirus exposure and HLA in healthy donors. Researchers ran the PCR with 60 Vbeta and 13 Jbeta primers. Produced via immunoSEQ multiplex PCR; TCRdb's table is partial and in-frame only. The sample records about 90,000 clones, 65% to 85% being singletons. Sequencing was carried out using PBMCs. Receptor source: a man younger than 35 in good health and CMV-seronegative.

The chain combines TRBV29-1 with TRBJ2-1; a possible D gene is TRBD2 (6 bases). Germline lookup yields CDR1 SQVTM and CDR2 ANQGSEA. The CDR3 consists of 16 residues. Trimming took 0 bases from V and 6 from J, leaving 18 bases between them. Written as DNA, the CDR3 is TGCAGCGTTGAAGATCCGGGGCGGGACGTCCTCAATGAGCAGTTCTTC. Translation: CSVEDPGRDVLNEQFF.

The chain employs TRBV25-1 and TRBJ1-6, with 10 positions matching TRBD1. The CDR3 runs to 14 residues. The germline CDR1 and CDR2 sequences are MGHDK and SYGVNS. V shed 7 bases and J 13 bases; nucleotides not matched to a gene: 10. CDR3 sequence: CASNRDRGAGPLHF. The CDR3 DNA follows: TGTGCCAGCAATCGGGACAGGGGAGCGGGTCCCCTCCACTTT.

The CDR3 loop is CASSYKAGARYEQYF. DNA of the CDR3: TGTGCCAGCAGTTATAAGGCAGGGGCTAGGTACGAGCAGTACTTC. The rearrangement uses TRBV6-5 and TRBJ2-7; a weak D match, TRBD1 (6 bases). CDR1 is MNHEY, CDR2 SVGAGI, per germline. The CDR3 runs to 15 residues. The germline V and J ends were trimmed by 3 bases and 4 bases, with 16 bases remaining between them.

This clone was counted a single time. The CDR3 nucleotides read TGCGCCAGCAGCCAAGGGCACAGCGGGACCTATGGCTACACCTTC. As protein: CASSQGHSGTYGYTF. V gene TRBV4-1 combines with J gene TRBJ1-2, with D tentatively TRBD1 (5 bases). The V gene's germline CDR1 is MGHRA and CDR2 YSYEKL. Between the trimmed V and J ends, which lost 1 base and 4 bases, there was a span of 13 bases. The CDR3 is made up of 15 amino acids.

This chain connects TRBV5-1 to TRBJ2-1, with a weak D call TRBD2 (5 bases). This CDR3 has 15 amino acids. The germline gives CDR1 SGHRS, CDR2 YFSETQ. Deletions cut 0 bases from V and 3 bases from J, with 10 bases between. The CDR3 here is CASSLVASFYNEQFF. CDR3 nucleotide sequence: TGCGCCAGCAGCTTGGTGGCTAGCTTCTACAATGAGCAGTTCTTC.

This clone was recorded a few times. The same CDR3 can be traced to other DNA sequences in this sample. The rearrangement joins TRBV27 to TRBJ1-5; weak D call: TRBD1 (5 bases). The germline gives CDR1 MNHEY, CDR2 SMNVEV (reference sequence). This CDR3 region has 15 residues. The V gene lost 3 bases and the J gene lost 1 base, with 10 bases spanning the gap. CDR3 protein: CASSFGGGSNQPQHF. Written as DNA, the CDR3 is TGTGCCAGCAGTTTCGGGGGGGGGAGCAATCAGCCCCAGCATTTT.

The rearrangement joins TRBV6-4 to TRBJ2-1, with 10 bases matching TRBD1. The trim removed 6 bases at V and 6 bases at J, leaving 5 bases unmatched. The CDR3 contains 14 residues. Germline CDR1 is MRHNA and CDR2 is SNTAGT. The chain's CDR3 is CASSGTGVANEQFF. The CDR3 bases are TGTGCCAGCAGCGGGACAGGGGTAGCCAATGAGCAGTTCTTC.

This rearrangement joins TRBV13 to TRBJ1-1; 7 bases fit TRBD1. Germline assignment: CDR1 PRHDT and CDR2 FYEKMQ (reference sequence). V shed 5 bases and J 3 bases; nucleotides not matched to a gene: 6. The CDR3 has 14 residues. CDR3 bases: TGTGCCAGCAGCCCCGCGGACAGGTACACTGAAGCTTTCTTT. This gives the protein CASSPADRYTEAFF.

V is TRBV7-2 and J is TRBJ1-2; D is unclear. Germline V gene sequence: CDR1 SGHTA, CDR2 FQGNSA. This CDR3 contains 14 residues. With 2 bases removed from V and 4 bases from J, the gap between germline ends came to 11 bases. CDR3 DNA sequence: TGTGCCAGCAGCTTATTGGGCACCTTCTATGGCTACACCTTC. This gives the protein CASSLLGTFYGYTF.

The rearrangement uses TRBV27 and TRBJ1-4, with D perhaps TRBD1 (6 bases). The V and J ends lost 5 bases and 5 bases respectively, with 18 bases between them. The V gene's germline CDR1 is MNHEY and CDR2 SMNVEV (reference sequence). This CDR3 region has 16 residues. The CDR3, as DNA: TGTGCCAGCAGTCCGCAGGGGCAGGCCATAAATGAAAAACTGTTTTTT. It codes for CASSPQGQAINEKLFF.

CDR3 residues: CASSQSRGRALQFF. CDR3 DNA: TGTGCCAGCAGCCAGAGTCGCGGGAGGGCTCTGCAGTTCTTC. The genes are TRBV7-2 and TRBJ2-1; TRBD2 aligns across 9 bases. Per the germline V gene, CDR1 is SGHTA and CDR2 is FQGNSA. This CDR3 has 14 amino acids. The trim removed 5 bases at V and 12 bases at J, leaving 11 bases unmatched.

The chain couples TRBV2 to TRBJ1-5; TRBD1 matches 9 bases. The CDR3 length is 13 residues. The V gene's germline CDR1 is SNHLY and CDR2 FYNNEI. V gave up 7 bases and J gave up 7 bases; unmatched junction bases: 5. CDR3 amino acids: CASKLTGGQPQHF. The CDR3, as DNA: TGTGCCAGCAAATTAACAGGGGGCCAGCCCCAGCATTTT.

As DNA, the CDR3 is TGTGCCAGCAGCCAAGTCGTCGTCGCGGAGCAGTTCTTC. Translated: CASSQVVVAEQFF. This sequence joins TRBV14 and TRBJ2-1; D gene ambiguous. CDR3 length: 13 residues. The germline gives CDR1 SGHDN, CDR2 FVKESK. Trimming removed 1 base at V and 10 bases at J, with 11 bases between.

The chain joins TRBV2 to TRBJ1-1, with D possibly matching TRBD1 (5 bases). Trimming removed 0 bases at V and 4 bases at J, with 9 bases between. The germline gives CDR1 SNHLY, CDR2 FYNNEI. The CDR3 has 14 residues. Written as DNA, the CDR3 is TGTGCCAGCAGTGAAGCGCGGGGGGGCACTGAAGCTTTCTTT. This codes for CASSEARGGTEAFF.

This clone was observed once. V usage is TRBV4-1 and J usage is TRBJ2-1; 13 bases match TRBD2. CDR1 and CDR2 (germline): MGHRA, YSYEKL. With V trimmed by 1 base and J by 9 bases, 9 bases remained unmatched. CDR3 length: 17 amino acids. CDR3: CASSQAFTSGRVGEQFF. The CDR3, as DNA: TGCGCCAGCAGCCAAGCCTTTACTAGCGGGAGGGTTGGTGAGCAGTTCTTC.

This chain uses TRBV10-1 with TRBJ1-6; TRBD1 matches at 12 bases. Per the germline V gene, CDR1 is WNHNN and CDR2 is SYGVQD (reference sequence). V trimming: 5 bases; J trimming: 6 bases; junction bases outside the gene matches: 14. This CDR3 has 19 residues. The CDR3: CASSLWDRGRALVNSPLHF. As DNA, the CDR3 is TGCGCCAGCAGTTTATGGGACAGGGGGCGCGCCTTGGTTAATTCACCCCTCCACTTT.

The chain employs TRBV25-1 and TRBJ2-6; D uncertain. Germline CDR1 is MGHDK and CDR2 is SYGVNS. This CDR3 is 13 amino acids long. Here the CDR3 DNA reads TGTGCTACGGTTGACTCTGGGGCCAACGTCCTGACTTTC. Translated, it gives CATVDSGANVLTF.

A few counts support this clone. The rearrangement links TRBV4-3 to TRBJ2-1; D possibly corresponds to TRBD1 (6 bases). The length of the CDR3 is 14 residues. V was clipped by 0 bases and J by 8 bases, with 11 bases between them. CDR1 and CDR2 from the germline V gene are LGHNA and YSLEER. The CDR3 protein is CASSQEYGGDEQFF. CDR3 sequence (DNA): TGCGCCAGCAGCCAAGAGTATGGGGGCGATGAGCAGTTCTTC.

This chain joins TRBV6-1 and TRBJ2-5; 10 bases fit TRBD1. Unmatched junction bases numbered 8, after V lost 6 bases and J lost 4 bases. CDR3 length equals 15 residues. Germline lookup yields CDR1 MNHNS and CDR2 SASEGT. The CDR3 reads CASSEDRGYLETQYF. As DNA, the CDR3 is TGTGCCAGCAGCGAGGACAGGGGGTACCTAGAGACCCAGTACTTC.

This sequence joins TRBV14 and TRBJ1-2; 9 positions agree with TRBD1. Germline CDR1 and CDR2: SGHDN and FVKESK. Trimming cost V 2 bases and J 9 bases; bases outside gene matches: 4. The CDR3 is made up of 13 amino acids. The CDR3 loop is CASSQTGGSRYTF. For the CDR3, the DNA is TGTGCCAGCAGCCAAACAGGGGGCTCCCGCTACACCTTC. The variable domain in full, completed from reference TRBV14 and TRBJ1-2, reads EAGVTQFPSHSVIEKGQTVTLRCDPISGHDNLYWYRRVMGKEIKFLLHFVKESKQDESGMPNNRFLAERTGGTYSTLKVQPAELEDSGVYFCASSQTGGSRYTFGSGTRLTVV.

Written as DNA, the CDR3 is TGTGCCAGCAGCTCCACCGGGACTAGTTTGTGGCAGTTCTTC. Amino acids: CASSSTGTSLWQFF. This chain uses TRBV5-6 with TRBJ2-1, with 8 bases lining up with TRBD2. J was trimmed by 12 bases and V by 3 bases; bases with no gene match: 11. In germline, CDR1 is SGHDT, CDR2 YYEEEE. This CDR3 region has 14 residues.

The V call is TRBV15, the J call TRBJ2-5; maybe TRBD2 (7 bases). The CDR3 totals 16 residues. V gave up 4 bases and J gave up 0 bases, with 15 bases separating them. The germline V gene has CDR1 LNHNV and CDR2 YYDKDF (reference sequence). The CDR3 loop reads CATSTSGGLHQETQYF. The CDR3 DNA follows: TGTGCCACCAGCACTTCGGGGGGCTTGCACCAAGAGACCCAGTACTTC.

The chain employs TRBV5-1 and TRBJ1-1; TRBD1 is a possible D gene (5 bases). The germline V and J ends were trimmed by 4 bases and 0 bases, with 13 bases remaining between them. The CDR3 consists of 15 residues. Germline-derived CDR1 and CDR2 are SGHRS and YFSETQ. CDR3 protein: CASSHEGVMNTEAFF. CDR3 coding DNA: TGCGCCAGCAGCCATGAAGGGGTTATGAACACTGAAGCTTTCTTT.

This clone is a singleton in its sample. V is TRBV5-1 and J is TRBJ2-3; no clear D. The length of the CDR3 is 11 residues. V was pared by 4 bases and J by 2 bases, with 2 bases between. CDR1 is SGHRS and CDR2 is YFSETQ in the germline V gene. CDR3 sequence: CASSLTDTQYF. CDR3 coding DNA: TGCGCCAGCAGCCTCACAGATACGCAGTATTTT.

This clone was observed a single time. V and J are TRBV28 and TRBJ1-1; D is perhaps TRBD1 (5 bases). V lost 6 bases, J lost 10 bases, and 18 bases lay in between. Germline CDR1 reads MDHEN; CDR2 reads SYDVKM. The CDR3 extends over 13 amino acids. CDR3 protein: CASSKRAGVGAFF. DNA of the CDR3: TGTGCCAGCAGCAAAAGAGCGGGGGTTGGAGCTTTCTTT.

The chain employs TRBV7-6 and TRBJ2-1; no clear D. Germline values: CDR1 SGHVS, CDR2 FNYEAQ. V lost 3 bases, J lost 3 bases, and 18 bases lay in between. The CDR3 length is 17 residues. The CDR3 DNA follows: TGTGCCAGCAGCTTCCTTAGTGCAGGTCGAAACTACAATGAGCAGTTCTTC. Amino acids: CASSFLSAGRNYNEQFF.

J is TRBJ1-5 and V is TRBV7-2; TRBD1 matches 7 bases. Germline trimming cut 1 base from V and 0 bases from J; bases unmatched to any gene: 6. The CDR3 extends over 17 amino acids. In germline, CDR1 is SGHTA, CDR2 FQGNSA. The DNA for the CDR3 is TGTGCCAGCAGCTTAGAGGGGGCGCTGGGTAGCAATCAGCCCCAGCATTTT. It specifies CASSLEGALGSNQPQHF.

The genes are TRBV10-2 and TRBJ2-7; 8 bases line up with TRBD2. Germline V gene lookup returns CDR1 WSHSY and CDR2 SAAADI. The CDR3 is 14 residues long. V shed 6 bases, J shed 3 bases, and the junction held 7 bases outside the gene matches. CDR3 region: CASSFLLADYEQYF. The DNA for the CDR3 is TGCGCCAGCAGCTTCTTACTAGCGGACTACGAGCAGTACTTC.

This clone was recorded a few times. The rearrangement links TRBV5-6 to TRBJ2-2; D gene uncertain. This CDR3 has 16 residues. Trimming removed 1 base at V and 6 bases at J, with 16 bases between. In germline, CDR1 is SGHDT, CDR2 YYEEEE. CDR3 DNA sequence: TGTGCCAGCAGCTTGAGTTTAGCTCAGTCTGCCGGGGAGCTGTTTTTT. Its translation is CASSLSLAQSAGELFF.